This TCR beta chain was found in a study of cytomegalovirus exposure and HLA in healthy donors. The CDR3 runs to 11 residues. The primer mix had 60 Vbeta and 13 Jbeta primers. Clones were sequenced by immunoSEQ multiplex PCR, and TCRdb holds only the in-frame ones, with some missing. The data hold 110,000 to 150,000 clones, with 78% observed a single time. The sample was PBMCs. The source is a woman younger than 35 in good health and CMV-seropositive. The chain couples TRBV1 to TRBJ2-7; no check of the table's D call, TRBD1, against the DNA was made. TRBV1 is deemed a pseudogene. The CDR3: CTSSPRDRVYF. CDR3 in DNA: TGCACCAGCAGCCCCCGGGACAGGGTTTACTTC.